Presented here are 25 T cell receptor beta chains from one specimen sequenced in a study of cytomegalovirus exposure and HLA in healthy donors (TCRdb year 2017). The library was prepared using the immunoSEQ multiplex PCR assay. For the multiplex PCR, a mixture combining 60 forward primers for TCR Vbeta segments and 13 reverse primers for TCR Jbeta segments was used. In TCRdb, the immuneACCESS table is reduced to in-frame sequences with V and J assigned. These tables do not hold every clone; where another copy was compared, an unresolved V gene accounts for under half, and the others remain unexplained. The sample records about 110,000 clones, under 85% of which are singletons. The top ten constitute about 2.2% of the sample. Source material: PBMCs. These receptors all come from a man aged 25-45 years in good health and CMV-seronegative.

J is TRBJ1-2 and V is TRBV5-1, with 7 bases lining up with TRBD1. Germline V CDR1 and CDR2: SGHRS, YFSETQ. V dropped 4 bases and J dropped 4; count of bases not matched to a gene: 7. The CDR3 length is 14 residues. CDR3 DNA sequence: TGCGCCAGCAGCGGGACAGAGATTTTCTATGGCTACACCTTC. This codes for CASSGTEIFYGYTF.

This clone was picked up a small number of times. V gene TRBV19 combines with J gene TRBJ1-5; D unresolved. Germline CDR1 and CDR2: LNHDA and SQIVND (reference sequence). CDR3 size: 13 residues. Trimming removed 3 bases at V and 8 bases at J, with 11 bases between. This CDR3 is CASSIGREEPQHF. CDR3 in DNA: TGTGCCAGTAGTATCGGTCGGGAGGAGCCCCAGCATTTT.

The CDR3 DNA sequence: TGTGCCAGCAGCTTAGGGGGGAGGGCCGGCGAGCAGTACTTC. Translating it yields CASSLGGRAGEQYF. This chain joins TRBV7-8 and TRBJ2-7; 7 bases align to TRBD2. V lost 1 base, J lost 6 bases, and 6 bases stayed unmatched. Germline V gene sequence: CDR1 SGHVS, CDR2 FQNEAQ. The CDR3 totals 14 residues.

For this clone: At one end the junction does not follow the germline gene, possibly because of a read error. This chain connects TRBV7-2 to TRBJ2-3; the match to TRBD2 covers 12 bases. The CDR3 has 15 amino acids. Germline CDR1 is SGHTA and CDR2 is FQGNSA. CDR3 sequence: CASSLAGGFTDTQYF. CDR3 DNA sequence: TGTGCCAGCAGCCTAGCGGGGGGGTTCACAGATACGCAGTATTTT.

The genes are TRBV6-5 and TRBJ2-5; 8 bases line up with TRBD1. Matching the DNA end better, TRBJ2-7 makes the J call doubtful. This CDR3 is built from 15 residues. The germline V gene encodes CDR1 MNHEY and CDR2 SVGAGI. The CDR3 DNA reads as TGTGCCAGCAGTTCCAACAGGGGGAACACCTACGAGCAGTACTTC. Amino acid sequence: CASSSNRGNTYEQYF.

The chain couples TRBV6-5 to TRBJ1-2; D is unclear. Germline-derived CDR1 and CDR2 are MNHEY and SVGAGI. V was trimmed by 5 bases and J by 4 bases, leaving 11 bases between them. This CDR3 comprises 13 residues. CDR3 nucleotides: TGTGCCAGCAGTGAAGGCTGGAGCTATGGCTACACCTTC. Translating gives CASSEGWSYGYTF.

The V call is TRBV30, the J call TRBJ2-3, with TRBD2 identical over 12 bases. Looked up from germline, CDR1 is GTSNPN and CDR2 is SVGIG (reference sequence). Trimming at V came to 5 bases and at J to 2 bases, leaving 2 bases not matched to a gene. The CDR3 is 14 residues long. CDR3 bases: TGTGCCTGGGGACTAGCGGGGCCCACAGATACGCAGTATTTT. Translating gives CAWGLAGPTDTQYF.

The chain carries TRBV30 and TRBJ1-3; tentatively, D is TRBD1 (5 bases). V lost 4 bases to trimming and J lost 4 bases, with 14 bases between them. Germline assignment: CDR1 GTSNPN and CDR2 SVGIG (reference sequence). This CDR3 spans 14 amino acids. The CDR3 is CAWNLGWGGNTIYF. The CDR3 DNA reads as TGTGCCTGGAATCTCGGATGGGGCGGAAACACCATATATTTT.

The sample holds a few counts of this clone. The J gene is TRBJ2-1, the V gene TRBV6-5; D perhaps matches TRBD2 (5 bases). Looked up from germline, CDR1 is MNHEY and CDR2 is SVGAGI. V was cut by 6 bases and J by 8 bases, with 20 bases left in between. The CDR3 covers 15 residues. CDR3 nucleotides: TGTGCCAGCAGCCCCTCTAGTGTACTAGAGTATGAGCAGTTCTTC. Translation gives CASSPSSVLEYEQFF.

The rearrangement uses TRBV12-2 and TRBJ1-5. TRBV12-2 is tagged as a pseudogene. This CDR3 has 20 amino acids. CDR3 nucleotide sequence: TGTGCAAGTCGCTACCTGGGGGGGAACCGGTATCAAGATAGCAATCAGCCCCAGCATTTT. This gives the protein CASRYLGGNRYQDSNQPQHF.

The V call is TRBV6-1, the J call TRBJ1-2, with 8 bases that match TRBD1. This CDR3 has 13 amino acids. Germline V CDR1 and CDR2: MNHNS, SASEGT. J was trimmed by 3 bases and V by 6 bases; bases with no gene match: 3. The CDR3 sequence: CASSPQGDYGYTF. The DNA of the CDR3 is TGTGCCAGCAGCCCACAGGGGGACTATGGCTACACCTTC.

The chain combines TRBV25-1 with TRBJ2-5, with D uncertain. Trimming took off 1 base at V and 1 base at J, with 4 bases between the two ends. This CDR3 is built from 13 residues. Per the germline V gene, CDR1 is MGHDK and CDR2 is SYGVNS. The CDR3 DNA reads TGTGCCAGCAGTGAATTCGGCCAAGAGACCCAGTACTTC. Translated, it gives CASSEFGQETQYF.

The chain has TRBV30 and TRBJ1-2; weak D call: TRBD1 (5 bases). Trimming took 0 bases from V and 7 from J, leaving 12 bases between them. CDR1 is GTSNPN, CDR2 SVGIG, per germline (reference sequence). CDR3 length: 13 amino acids. CDR3 nucleotide sequence: TGTGCCTGGAGTGTACTGCAGGGAGGTGGCTACACCTTC. It yields the protein CAWSVLQGGGYTF. The entire variable domain, with the rest obtained from reference TRBV30 and TRBJ1-2, is as follows: SQTIHQWPATLVQPVGSPLSLECTVEGTSNPNLYWYRQAAGRGLQLLFYSVGIGQISSEVPQNLSASRPQDRQFILSSKKLLLSDSGFYLCAWSVLQGGGYTFGSGTRLTVV.

The gene calls are TRBV30 and TRBJ1-2, with a possible D match to TRBD1 (6 bases). Germline CDR1 reads GTSNPN; CDR2 reads SVGIG (reference sequence). V shed 1 base and J shed 5 bases, with 14 bases lying between them. The CDR3 covers 14 residues. The CDR3 sequence: CAWSEWPGEYGYTF. The CDR3 DNA reads as TGTGCCTGGAGTGAATGGCCAGGGGAATATGGCTACACCTTC. The whole variable domain, filled in from reference TRBV30 and TRBJ1-2, reads SQTIHQWPATLVQPVGSPLSLECTVEGTSNPNLYWYRQAAGRGLQLLFYSVGIGQISSEVPQNLSASRPQDRQFILSSKKLLLSDSGFYLCAWSEWPGEYGYTFGSGTRLTVV.

The rearrangement links TRBV19 to TRBJ1-3; TRBD1 aligns across 8 bases. The CDR3 sequence is 15 residues long. V lost 6 bases and J lost 3; bases outside the gene matches: 7. Looked up from germline, CDR1 is LNHDA and CDR2 is SQIVND (reference sequence). DNA for the CDR3: TGTGCCAGTAGCCCCAGGGGGCGAGGTGGAAACACCATATATTTT. Residues: CASSPRGRGGNTIYF.

The chain is built from TRBV30 and TRBJ1-2; D is uncertain. Germline lookup yields CDR1 GTSNPN and CDR2 SVGIG (reference sequence). The V end was cut by 3 bases, the J end by 5 bases, with 7 bases between. CDR3 length: 11 residues. The CDR3 loop reads CAWSSQYGYTF. The CDR3, as DNA: TGTGCCTGGAGCTCGCAGTATGGCTACACCTTC.

Notes on this clone: At one of its ends the junction is not consistent with the germline gene, which may arise from a read error. The V call is TRBV7-9, the J call TRBJ1-2; TRBD1 matches at 8 bases. The germline gives CDR1 SEHNR, CDR2 FQNEAQ (reference sequence). This CDR3 has 16 amino acids. As DNA, the CDR3 is TGTGCCAGCAGCCCCGGGGGGCAGGGGGCCCCTTATGACTACACCTTC. Protein: CASSPGGQGAPYDYTF.

J is TRBJ1-1 and V is TRBV7-9; the D gene is possibly TRBD1 (5 bases). V lost 6 bases and J lost 0, with 11 bases in between. Germline-derived CDR1 and CDR2 are SEHNR and FQNEAQ (reference sequence). The CDR3 runs 14 residues. The CDR3 protein is CASSQGHMNTEAFF. CDR3 nucleotides: TGTGCCAGCAGTCAGGGCCATATGAACACTGAAGCTTTCTTT.

The chain joins TRBV5-1 to TRBJ2-1; maybe TRBD1 (6 bases). Trimming stripped 0 bases from V and 2 bases from J, with 9 bases between. Germline V gene lookup returns CDR1 SGHRS and CDR2 YFSETQ. This CDR3 contains 15 residues. CDR3 sequence: CASSLGQDAYNEQFF. CDR3 DNA: TGCGCCAGCAGCTTGGGACAGGACGCCTACAATGAGCAGTTCTTC.

The DNA of the CDR3 is TGCAGCGCCGAGGAGGGATTCGAGCAGTACTTC. This encodes CSAEEGFEQYF. J is TRBJ2-7 and V is TRBV29-1; tentative D call: TRBD2 (6 bases). Germline V CDR1 and CDR2: SQVTM, ANQGSEA. CDR3 length: 11 residues. V was clipped by 7 bases and J by 6 bases, with 13 bases between them.

The chain uses TRBV4-1 and TRBJ2-4; D is uncertain. V lost 0 bases, J lost 8 bases, and 14 bases lay in between. CDR3 length: 15 residues. Germline values: CDR1 MGHRA, CDR2 YSYEKL. The CDR3 sequence: CASSQDSPRADIQYF. The CDR3 bases are TGCGCCAGCAGCCAAGATTCCCCCCGCGCGGACATTCAGTACTTC.

The V gene is TRBV28, the J gene TRBJ1-5; D is uncertain. The CDR3 is made up of 13 amino acids. Trimming took off 7 bases at V and 7 bases at J, with 14 bases between the two ends. Germline CDR1 reads MDHEN; CDR2 reads SYDVKM. CDR3 sequence reads: CASTTGNGQPQHF. The CDR3 nucleotides are TGTGCCAGCACCACGGGGAACGGGCAGCCCCAGCATTTT.

The rearrangement joins TRBV5-4 to TRBJ1-1; D uncertain. Germline-derived CDR1 and CDR2 are SGHNT and YYREEE (reference sequence). Deletions cut 4 bases from V and 1 base from J, with 11 bases between. This CDR3 is 14 amino acids long. The CDR3 nucleotides read TGTGCCAGCAGCCCCCCGACGGGGAACACTGAAGCTTTCTTT. The encoded protein is CASSPPTGNTEAFF.

The J gene is TRBJ1-2, the V gene TRBV7-8; D remains unclear. The germline CDR1 and CDR2 sequences are SGHVS and FQNEAQ. Trimming took 5 bases from V and 6 from J, leaving 13 bases between them. The CDR3 is made up of 13 amino acids. For the CDR3, the DNA is TGTGCCAGCAGCCGCTTCGCGGGAGATGGCTACACCTTC. Amino acid sequence: CASSRFAGDGYTF.

The chain carries TRBV13 and TRBJ2-1, with D hard to call. V shed 0 bases and J shed 6 bases, with 9 bases lying between them. The CDR3 sequence is 14 residues long. Germline CDR1 and CDR2: PRHDT and FYEKMQ (reference sequence). CDR3 residues: CASSLGRKVNEQFF. CDR3 in DNA: TGTGCCAGCAGCTTAGGGAGAAAAGTCAATGAGCAGTTCTTC.